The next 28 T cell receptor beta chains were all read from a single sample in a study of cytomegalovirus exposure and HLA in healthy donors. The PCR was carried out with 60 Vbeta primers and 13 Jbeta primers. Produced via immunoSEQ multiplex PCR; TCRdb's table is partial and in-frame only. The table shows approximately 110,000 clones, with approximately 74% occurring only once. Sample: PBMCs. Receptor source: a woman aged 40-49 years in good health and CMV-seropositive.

CDR3 region: CASSRGGNTEAFF. CDR3 DNA sequence: TGTGCCAGCAGCAGGGGAGGGAACACTGAAGCTTTCTTT. The V call is TRBV7-6, the J call TRBJ1-1; maybe TRBD1 (5 bases). Germline V gene sequence: CDR1 SGHVS, CDR2 FNYEAQ. CDR3 length: 13 residues. The V gene lost 5 bases and the J gene lost 1 base, with 8 bases spanning the gap. Combining the CDR3 with reference TRBV7-6 and TRBJ1-1 gives the whole variable domain GAGVSQSPRYKVTKRGQDVALRCDPISGHVSLYWYRQALGQGPEFLTYFNYEAQQDKSGLPNDRFSAERPEGSISTLTIQRTEQRDSAMYRCASSRGGNTEAFFGQGTRLTVV.

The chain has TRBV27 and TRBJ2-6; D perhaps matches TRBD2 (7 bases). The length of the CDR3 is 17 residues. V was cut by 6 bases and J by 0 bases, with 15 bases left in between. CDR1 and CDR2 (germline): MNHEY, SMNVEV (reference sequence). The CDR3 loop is CASRAGALVSGANVLTF. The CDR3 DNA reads TGTGCCAGCAGGGCGGGGGCACTAGTCTCTGGGGCCAACGTCCTGACTTTC.

The CDR3: CASSAPGTGSDGYTF. The CDR3 DNA is TGTGCCAGCAGTGCTCCCGGGACAGGGTCCGATGGCTACACCTTC. The chain carries TRBV25-1 and TRBJ1-2; 9 bases map to TRBD1. CDR1 and CDR2 (germline): MGHDK, SYGVNS. There are 15 residues in the CDR3. Trimming removed 4 bases from V and 6 bases from J; junction bases left unmatched: 9.

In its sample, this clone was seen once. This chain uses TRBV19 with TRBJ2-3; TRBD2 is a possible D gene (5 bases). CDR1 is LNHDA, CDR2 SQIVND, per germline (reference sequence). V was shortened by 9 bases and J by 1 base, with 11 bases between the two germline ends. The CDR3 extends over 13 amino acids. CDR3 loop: CASRMRGTDTQYF. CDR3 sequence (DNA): TGTGCCAGCCGGATGAGGGGCACAGATACGCAGTATTTT.

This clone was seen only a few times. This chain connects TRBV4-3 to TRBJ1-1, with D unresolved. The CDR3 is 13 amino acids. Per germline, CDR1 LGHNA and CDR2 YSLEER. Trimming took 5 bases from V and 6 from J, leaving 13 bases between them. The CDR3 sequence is CASSRTRAAEAFF. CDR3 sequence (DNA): TGCGCCAGCAGCAGGACGAGGGCGGCTGAAGCTTTCTTT.

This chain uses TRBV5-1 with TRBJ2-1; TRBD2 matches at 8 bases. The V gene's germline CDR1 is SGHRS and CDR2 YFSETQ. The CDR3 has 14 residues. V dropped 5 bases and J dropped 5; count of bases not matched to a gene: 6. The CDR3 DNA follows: TGCGCCAGCAGAGGACTAGCAGGTGACAATGAGCAGTTCTTC. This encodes CASRGLAGDNEQFF.

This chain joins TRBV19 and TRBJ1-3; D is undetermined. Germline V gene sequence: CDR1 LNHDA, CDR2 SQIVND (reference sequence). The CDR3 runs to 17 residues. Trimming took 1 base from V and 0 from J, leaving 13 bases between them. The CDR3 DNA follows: TGTGCCAGTAGTATAGGTACAGCTTATTCCTCTGGAAACACCATATATTTT. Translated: CASSIGTAYSSGNTIYF.

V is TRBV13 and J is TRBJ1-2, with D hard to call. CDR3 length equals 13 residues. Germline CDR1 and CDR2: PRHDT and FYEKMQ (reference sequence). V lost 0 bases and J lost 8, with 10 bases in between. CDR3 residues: CASSLGGEYGYTF. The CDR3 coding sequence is TGTGCCAGCAGCTTAGGGGGAGAGTACGGCTACACCTTC.

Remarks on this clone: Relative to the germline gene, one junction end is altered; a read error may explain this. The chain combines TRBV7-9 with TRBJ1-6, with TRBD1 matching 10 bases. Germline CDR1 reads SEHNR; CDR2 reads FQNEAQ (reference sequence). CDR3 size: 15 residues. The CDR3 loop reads CSSSLRTGGNSPLHF. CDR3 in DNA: TGTTCCAGCAGCTTAAGGACAGGGGGGAATTCACCCCTCCACTTT.

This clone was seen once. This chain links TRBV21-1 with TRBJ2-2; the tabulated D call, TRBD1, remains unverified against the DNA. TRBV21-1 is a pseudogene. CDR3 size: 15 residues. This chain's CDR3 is CASSSRDRDAGELFF. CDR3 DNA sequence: TGTGCCAGCAGCAGCCGGGACAGGGACGCCGGGGAGCTGTTTTTT.

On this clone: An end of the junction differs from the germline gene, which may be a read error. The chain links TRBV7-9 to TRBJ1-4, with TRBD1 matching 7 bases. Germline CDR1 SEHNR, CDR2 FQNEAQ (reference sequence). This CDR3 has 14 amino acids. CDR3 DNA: TGTTCCAGCAGCTCGACAGGGCCGAGTAGTATACTGTTTTTT. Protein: CSSSSTGPSSILFF.

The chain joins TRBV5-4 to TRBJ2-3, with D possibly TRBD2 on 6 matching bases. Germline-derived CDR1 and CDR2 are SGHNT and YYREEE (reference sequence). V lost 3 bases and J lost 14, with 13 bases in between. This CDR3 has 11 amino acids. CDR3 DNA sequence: TGTGCCAGCAGCTCTCCGGGACTCCGGTATTTT. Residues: CASSSPGLRYF. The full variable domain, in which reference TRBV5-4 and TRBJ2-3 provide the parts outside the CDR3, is ETGVTQSPTHLIKTRGQQVTLRCSSQSGHNTVSWYQQALGQGPQFIFQYYREEENGRGNFPPRFSGLQFPNYSSELNVNALELDDSALYLCASSSPGLRYFGPGTRLTVL.

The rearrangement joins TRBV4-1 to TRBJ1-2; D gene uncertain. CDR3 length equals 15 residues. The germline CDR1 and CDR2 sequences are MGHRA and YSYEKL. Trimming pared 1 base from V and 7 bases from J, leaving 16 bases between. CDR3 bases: TGCGCCAGCAGCCAAGCCTCAGGAGTTGGACTTGGCTACACCTTC. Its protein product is CASSQASGVGLGYTF.

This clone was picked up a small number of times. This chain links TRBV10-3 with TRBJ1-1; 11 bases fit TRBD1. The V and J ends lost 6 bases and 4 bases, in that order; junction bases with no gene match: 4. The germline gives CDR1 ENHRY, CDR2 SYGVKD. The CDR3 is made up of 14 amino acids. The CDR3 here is CAIRDRGLGTEAFF. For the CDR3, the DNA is TGTGCCATCAGGGACAGGGGGCTTGGCACTGAAGCTTTCTTT.

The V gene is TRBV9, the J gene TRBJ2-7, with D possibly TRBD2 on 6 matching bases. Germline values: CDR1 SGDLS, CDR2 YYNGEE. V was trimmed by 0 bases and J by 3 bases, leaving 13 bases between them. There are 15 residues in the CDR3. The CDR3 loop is CASSVGADYRYEQYF. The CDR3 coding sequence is TGTGCCAGCAGCGTAGGGGCGGACTACCGCTACGAGCAGTACTTC.

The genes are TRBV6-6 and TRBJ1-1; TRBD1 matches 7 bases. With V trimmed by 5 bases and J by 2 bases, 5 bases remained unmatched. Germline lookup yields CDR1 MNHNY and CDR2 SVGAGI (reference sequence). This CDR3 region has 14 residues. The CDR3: CASSPRTGNTEAFF. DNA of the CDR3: TGTGCCAGCAGTCCCAGGACAGGCAACACTGAAGCTTTCTTT.

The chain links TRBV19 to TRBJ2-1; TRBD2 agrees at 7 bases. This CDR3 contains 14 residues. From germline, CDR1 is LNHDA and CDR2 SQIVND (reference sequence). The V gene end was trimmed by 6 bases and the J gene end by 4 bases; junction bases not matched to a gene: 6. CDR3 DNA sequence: TGTGCCAGTAGGGGGGGGTCTTTTTACAATGAGCAGTTCTTC. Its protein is CASRGGSFYNEQFF.

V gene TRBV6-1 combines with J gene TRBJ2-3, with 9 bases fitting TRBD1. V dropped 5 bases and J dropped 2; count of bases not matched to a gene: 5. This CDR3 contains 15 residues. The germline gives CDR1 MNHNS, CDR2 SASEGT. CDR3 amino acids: CASSKRTGDTDTQYF. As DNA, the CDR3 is TGTGCCAGCAGTAAACGGACAGGGGACACAGATACGCAGTATTTT.

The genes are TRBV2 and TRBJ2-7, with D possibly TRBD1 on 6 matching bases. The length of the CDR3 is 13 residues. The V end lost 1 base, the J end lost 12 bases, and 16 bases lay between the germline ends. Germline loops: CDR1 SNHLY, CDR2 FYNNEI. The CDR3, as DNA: TGTGCCAGCAGTGAAGAGTATGGGACAAGCCCGTACTTC. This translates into CASSEEYGTSPYF.

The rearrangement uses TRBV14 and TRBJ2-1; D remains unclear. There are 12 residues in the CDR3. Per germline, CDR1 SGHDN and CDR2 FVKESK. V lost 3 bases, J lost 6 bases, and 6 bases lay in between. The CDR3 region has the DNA TGTGCCAGCAGCCACCTAGGCAATGAGCAGTTCTTC. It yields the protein CASSHLGNEQFF.

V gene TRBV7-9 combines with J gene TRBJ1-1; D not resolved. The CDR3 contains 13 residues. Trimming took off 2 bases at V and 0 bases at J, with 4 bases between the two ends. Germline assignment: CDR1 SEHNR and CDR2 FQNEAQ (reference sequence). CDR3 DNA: TGTGCCAGCAGCTTAACATTGAACACTGAAGCTTTCTTT. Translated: CASSLTLNTEAFF.

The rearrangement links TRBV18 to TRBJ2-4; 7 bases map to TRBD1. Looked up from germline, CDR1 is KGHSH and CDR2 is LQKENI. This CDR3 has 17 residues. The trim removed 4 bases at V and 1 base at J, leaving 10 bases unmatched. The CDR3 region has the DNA TGTGCCAGCTCACTAAAACAGGGGTATGGGGCCAAAAACATTCAGTACTTC. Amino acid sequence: CASSLKQGYGAKNIQYF.

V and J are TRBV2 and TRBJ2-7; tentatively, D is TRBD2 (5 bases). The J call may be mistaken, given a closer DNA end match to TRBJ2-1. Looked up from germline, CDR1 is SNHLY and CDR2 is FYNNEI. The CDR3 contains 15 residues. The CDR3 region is CASSTPRVARSEQFF. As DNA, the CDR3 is TGTGCCAGCAGTACCCCGAGGGTTGCCAGGAGCGAGCAGTTCTTC.

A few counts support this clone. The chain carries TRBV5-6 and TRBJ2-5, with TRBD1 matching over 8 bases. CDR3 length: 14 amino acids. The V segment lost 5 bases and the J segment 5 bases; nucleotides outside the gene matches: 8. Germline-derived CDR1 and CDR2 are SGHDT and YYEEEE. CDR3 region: CASRYLDRGETQYF. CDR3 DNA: TGTGCCAGCAGGTACCTTGACAGGGGTGAGACCCAGTACTTC.

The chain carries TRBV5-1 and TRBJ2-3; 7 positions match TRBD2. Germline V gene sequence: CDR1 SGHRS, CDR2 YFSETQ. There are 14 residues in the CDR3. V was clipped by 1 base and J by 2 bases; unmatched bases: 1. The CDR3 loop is CASSLRDYTDTQYF. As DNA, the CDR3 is TGCGCCAGCAGCTTGCGGGACTACACAGATACGCAGTATTTT.

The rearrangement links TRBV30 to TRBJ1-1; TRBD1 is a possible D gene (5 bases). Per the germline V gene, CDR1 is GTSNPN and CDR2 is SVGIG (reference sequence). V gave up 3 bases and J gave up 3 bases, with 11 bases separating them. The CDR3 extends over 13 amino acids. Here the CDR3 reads CAWRSGIYTEAFF. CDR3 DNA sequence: TGTGCCTGGAGATCAGGGATCTACACTGAAGCTTTCTTT.

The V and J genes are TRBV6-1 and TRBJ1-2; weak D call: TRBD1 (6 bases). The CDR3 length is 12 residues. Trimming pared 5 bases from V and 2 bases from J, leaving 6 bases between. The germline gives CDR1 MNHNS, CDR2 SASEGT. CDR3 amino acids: CASSQGNYGYTF. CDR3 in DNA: TGTGCCAGCAGTCAGGGGAACTATGGCTACACCTTC.

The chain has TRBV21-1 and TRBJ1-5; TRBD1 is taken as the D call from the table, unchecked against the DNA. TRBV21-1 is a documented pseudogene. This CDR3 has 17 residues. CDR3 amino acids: CASSKNDAEDRDQPQHF. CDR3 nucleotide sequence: TGTGCCAGCAGCAAAAATGACGCGGAGGACAGGGATCAGCCCCAGCATTTT.